The rows below give T cell receptor beta chains drawn from one sample of a study of T-cell memory formation after mild COVID-19. TCRdb re-called the 5' RACE reads through MiXCR, storing one row per CDR3 protein. The sample has around 180,000 distinct CDR3 sequences; 16% are singletons. The sample consisted of PBMCs or a T cell subset sorted from them (not recorded which). The receptors come from an adult woman who had mild COVID-19 (a few samples of this study predate the infection). Cell type and time point are not known. Each CDR3 is given with its conserved first and last residue.

TRBV12-3/TRBV12-4	TRBJ2-2	CASSQGSPGTGELFF
TRBV29-1	TRBJ1-1	CSVERGMNTEAFF
TRBV9	TRBJ2-6	CASSVEDPGNLGSGANVLTF
TRBV5-4	TRBJ2-1	CASSLGSGDEQFF
TRBV7-9	TRBJ2-3	CASSFHGEGTRTDTQYF
TRBV24-1	TRBJ2-1	CATSLRREQFF
TRBV6-1	TRBJ2-3	CASSRTTSGGGSDTQYF
TRBV19	TRBJ2-1	CASRGESGLPTNEQFF
TRBV7-9	TRBJ1-6	CASSGQGGSSPLHF
TRBV9	TRBJ2-7	CASSVRLAGFAYEQYF
TRBV9	TRBJ2-3	CASSALAGKSTDTQYF
TRBV7-3	TRBJ2-3	CASSLRGIATDTQYF
TRBV12-3/TRBV12-4	TRBJ2-4	CASRVDGELAKNIQYF
TRBV18	TRBJ1-4	CASSSTGNEKLFF
TRBV5-6	TRBJ2-3	CASSSRGFTQYF
TRBV20-1	TRBJ2-7	CSARGRLAGSEQYF
TRBV12-3/TRBV12-4	TRBJ2-1	CASSLRGRGNPSPFF
TRBV25-1	TRBJ2-7	CASASGWGTGSYEQYF
TRBV7-9	TRBJ1-1	CASSLGQINTEAFF
TRBV7-8	TRBJ2-7	CASSLPGQGPPGQYF
TRBV5-5	TRBJ2-7	CASSSTWSAYEQYF
TRBV7-9	TRBJ2-1	CASSSAGLAGGLPYNEQFF
TRBV4-2	TRBJ2-5	CASSQVWLAGEQETQYF
TRBV9	TRBJ2-1	CASSVGVTDSYNEQFF
TRBV11-2	TRBJ2-1	CASSLDRVAAFF
TRBV6-6	TRBJ1-1	CASSYSSENTEAFF